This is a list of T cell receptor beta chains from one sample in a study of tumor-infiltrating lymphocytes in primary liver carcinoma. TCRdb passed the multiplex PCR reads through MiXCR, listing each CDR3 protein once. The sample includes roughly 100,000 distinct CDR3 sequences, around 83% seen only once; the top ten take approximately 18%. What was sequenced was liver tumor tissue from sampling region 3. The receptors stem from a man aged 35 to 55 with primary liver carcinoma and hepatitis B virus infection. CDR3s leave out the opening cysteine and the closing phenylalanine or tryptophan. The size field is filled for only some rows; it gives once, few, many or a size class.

AGSLHGHGVYEQY NA TRBJ2-7 TRBV5-8
SVTGTGSSYEQY NA TRBJ2-7 TRBV29-1
ASSLTGVGTQY NA TRBJ2-5 TRBV12-3/TRBV12-4
ASNLATTGNTEAF NA TRBJ1-1 TRBV28
ASSSGDRGTGELF once TRBJ2-2 TRBV6-2/TRBV6-3
ASSHDRSQPQH once TRBJ1-5 TRBV4-3
ASSLVTNGGTGELL NA TRBJ2-2 TRBV11-2
VSNPGLAGTNTQY NA TRBJ2-3 TRBV6-5
TSSLYPGANTEAF NA TRBJ1-1 TRBV11-1
ASSARGTSYEQY NA TRBJ2-7 TRBV9
ASSRESAPRTDTQC NA TRBJ2-3 TRBV4-2
SVEDTRNTGAF NA TRBJ1-1 TRBV29-1